These T cell receptor beta chains were read from a single sample in a study of regulatory T cells in long-lasting Graves disease. TCRdb re-derived calls from the multiplex PCR reads in MiXCR, one entry per CDR3 protein. The table records about 620,000 distinct CDR3 sequences, 15% to 20% of them present only once. These data also formed part of another study, on T cells in Graves' hyperthyroidism and ophthalmopathy.

This sample comprised peripheral blood mononuclear cells (PBMCs), obtained at new diagnosis, from a patient treated with antithyroid drugs. The receptor set was obtained from a woman aged 25 to 39 with Graves disease. Both conserved end residues are part of each CDR3. The D gene is left open where the match is weak. Some rows mark clone size as missing; the rest say once, few, many or name a class of expanded clone.

j_gene | v_gene | abundance | d_gene | CDR3aa | CDR3nt
TRBJ2-7 | TRBV2 | many | . | CASTLALPAHEQYF | TGTGCCAGCACCCTTGCCCTGCCGGCCCACGAGCAGTACTTC
TRBJ2-3 | TRBV24-1 | . | . | CATRDSLGADTQYF | TGTGCCACCAGGGACTCTCTGGGTGCAGATACGCAGTATTTT
TRBJ2-7 | TRBV24-1 | . | . | CATSEQGRGSEQYF | TGTGCCACCAGTGAGCAGGGGCGAGGTTCCGAGCAGTACTTC
TRBJ2-7 | TRBV10-3 | . | . | CAISESPAPYEQYF | TGTGCCATCAGTGAGTCGCCAGCGCCCTACGAGCAGTACTTC
TRBJ2-7 | TRBV13 | . | . | CASSPRTDHYEQYF | TGTGCCAGCAGCCCGAGGACAGACCACTACGAGCAGTACTTC
TRBJ1-1 | TRBV10-3 | many | TRBD1 | CAISAGTDDYEAFF | TGTGCCATCAGTGCCGGGACAGACGACTATGAAGCTTTCTTT
TRBJ2-7 | TRBV12-3/TRBV12-4 | few | TRBD1 | CASSPARTGGSYF | TGTGCCAGCAGTCCTGCCCGGACAGGGGGGAGTTACTTC
TRBJ2-5 | TRBV20-1 | many | . | CSADRTVQETQYF | TGCAGTGCTGATCGGACAGTCCAAGAGACCCAGTACTTC
TRBJ2-7 | TRBV28 | many | TRBD1 | CASTAPQGAYEQYF | TGTGCCAGCACCGCGCCACAGGGGGCCTACGAGCAGTACTTC
TRBJ2-1 | TRBV19 | few | . | CASMGAGEQFF | TGTGCCAGTATGGGGGCTGGGGAGCAGTTCTTC
TRBJ2-3 | TRBV7-3 | many | . | CASSSGLDTDTQYF | TGTGCCAGCAGCTCGGGACTTGACACAGATACGCAGTATTTT
TRBJ2-7 | TRBV28 | many | TRBD2 | CASSKAGVYNEQYF | TGTGCCAGCAGTAAGGCGGGAGTTTATAACGAGCAGTACTTC
TRBJ2-1 | TRBV7-9 | once | . | CTSSLQAGSYNEQFF | TGTACCAGCAGCTTACAGGCCGGCTCCTACAATGAGCAGTTCTTC
TRBJ2-7 | TRBV12-3/TRBV12-4 | few | TRBD2 | CASSPGLASKYEQYF | TGTGCCAGCAGTCCCGGACTAGCTTCGAAGTACGAGCAGTACTTC
TRBJ1-2 | TRBV28 | many | . | CASSLTVNYGYTF | TGTGCCAGCAGCCTGACCGTTAACTATGGCTACACCTTC
TRBJ2-7 | TRBV11-2 | . | . | CASSQTGRAEQYF | TGTGCCAGCAGCCAAACCGGGAGAGCCGAGCAGTACTTC
TRBJ2-1 | TRBV19 | few | . | CACSERYNEQFF | TGTGCCTGCTCGGAACGCTACAATGAGCAGTTCTTC
TRBJ2-7 | TRBV30 | few | TRBD1 | CAWSLSRGSSYEQYF | TGTGCCTGGAGTCTATCCAGGGGGTCGTCCTACGAGCAGTACTTC
TRBJ1-6 | TRBV30 | once | . | CAWSYSHREDSPLHF | TGTGCCTGGAGTTACTCCCACAGGGAAGATTCACCCCTCCACTTT
TRBJ2-1 | TRBV7-8 | many | . | CASSPEAGSYNEQFF | TGTGCCAGCAGCCCAGAGGCGGGCTCCTACAATGAGCAGTTCTTC
TRBJ2-4 | TRBV2 | many | . | CASSGGRAKNIQYF | TGTGCCAGCAGTGGGGGAAGGGCCAAAAACATTCAGTACTTC
TRBJ1-2 | TRBV28 | . | . | CASRPRVLGYTF | TGTGCCAGCAGGCCCCGGGTGTTGGGCTACACCTTC
TRBJ2-5 | TRBV5-1 | many | TRBD1 | CASSSGQAQETQYF | TGCGCCAGCAGCTCGGGACAGGCTCAAGAGACCCAGTACTTC
TRBJ2-3 | TRBV12-3/TRBV12-4 | . | . | CASTYPGQLAHTQYF | TGTGCCAGCACCTACCCGGGTCAGCTAGCCCATACGCAGTATTTT
TRBJ1-5 | TRBV5-5 | . | TRBD1 | CASSFGQASNQPQHF | TGTGCCAGCAGCTTTGGACAGGCTAGCAATCAGCCCCAGCATTTT
TRBJ1-2 | TRBV7-2 | many | . | CASSLRTTNYGYTF | TGTGCCAGCAGCTTACGGACAACTAACTATGGCTACACCTTC
TRBJ1-5 | TRBV20-1 | once | TRBD1 | CSAREQGSSNQPQHF | TGCAGTGCTAGAGAACAGGGGAGTAGCAATCAGCCCCAGCATTTT
TRBJ2-1 | TRBV30 | many | . | CAWRTMWGLSYNEQFF | TGTGCCTGGAGAACCATGTGGGGACTGTCGTACAATGAGCAGTTCTTC
TRBJ1-1 | TRBV7-2 | many | . | CASRRSPSPKAFF | TGTGCCAGCCGACGCTCCCCTAGCCCAAAAGCTTTCTTT
TRBJ1-4 | TRBV28 | many | TRBD1 | CASSSDREGEKLFF | TGTGCCAGCAGTTCGGACAGGGAGGGTGAAAAACTGTTTTTT
TRBJ2-1 | TRBV7-2 | few | . | CASNQTLGEQFF | TGTGCCAGCAACCAGACACTGGGGGAGCAGTTCTTC
TRBJ2-7 | TRBV19 | few | TRBD1 | CARNRDSLLYEQYF | TGTGCCAGAAACCGGGACAGCCTTCTCTACGAGCAGTACTTC
TRBJ1-6 | TRBV19 | . | TRBD1 | CATHGQGFGTYNSPLHF | TGTGCCACTCACGGACAGGGGTTCGGGACCTATAATTCACCCCTCCACTTT
TRBJ2-4 | TRBV5-1 | . | . | CASSSESELYEQYF | TGCGCCAGCAGCTCCGAGAGTGAGCTCTATGAGCAGTACTTC
TRBJ1-2 | TRBV29-1 | few | . | CSVESGDTF | TGCAGCGTTGAAAGTGGGGACACCTTC
TRBJ1-5 | TRBV29-1 | few | . | CSVGEGNQPQHF | TGCAGCGTGGGGGAGGGCAATCAGCCCCAGCATTTT
TRBJ2-5 | TRBV29-1 | few | TRBD1 | CSVETGRETQYF | TGCAGCGTGGAGACAGGGCGAGAGACCCAGTACTTC
TRBJ2-3 | TRBV7-8 | many | TRBD2 | CASSLKGISGRPTDTQYF | TGTGCCAGCAGCTTAAAGGGCATAAGCGGGAGGCCCACAGATACGCAGTATTTT
TRBJ1-3 | TRBV5-1 | . | TRBD1 | CASSLDMGQADTIYF | TGCGCCAGCAGCTTGGACATGGGACAGGCCGACACCATATATTTT
TRBJ1-5 | TRBV6-1 | many | . | CASSGTGQGRSYSNQPQHF | TGTGCCAGCAGTGGTACGGGTCAGGGGCGATCGTATAGCAATCAGCCCCAGCATTTT
TRBJ2-5 | TRBV2 | many | . | CASRMTDRYQETQYF | TGTGCCAGCAGGATGACAGACCGGTACCAAGAGACCCAGTACTTC
TRBJ2-1 | TRBV7-2 | few | TRBD2 | CAGAGGQVNEQFF | TGTGCCGGCGCGGGAGGGCAGGTCAATGAGCAGTTCTTC
TRBJ2-1 | TRBV18 | few | TRBD2 | CASSPPDSGRVGEQFF | TGTGCCAGCTCACCACCGGATAGCGGGAGAGTTGGGGAGCAGTTCTTC
TRBJ2-1 | TRBV29-1 | many | . | CSVMTRTMVEQFF | TGCAGCGTGATGACTAGAACTATGGTTGAGCAGTTCTTC
TRBJ2-1 | TRBV11-2 | many | TRBD2 | CASSLTSLAGTHEQFF | TGTGCCAGCAGCTTAACATCACTAGCGGGAACGCATGAGCAGTTCTTC
TRBJ1-2 | TRBV2 | many | TRBD1 | CASSPGTGFDGYTF | TGTGCCAGCAGTCCCGGGACAGGCTTTGATGGCTACACCTTC
TRBJ1-5 | TRBV28 | . | . | CASSLGGWPQHF | TGTGCCAGCAGTTTAGGGGGGTGGCCCCAGCATTTT
TRBJ1-2 | TRBV20-1 | many | . | CSPLEGEETGGYTF | TGCAGTCCCTTAGAGGGGGAAGAGACGGGCGGCTACACCTTC
TRBJ1-6 | TRBV20-1 | . | . | CSARGYGTWDSPLHF | TGCAGTGCTAGAGGCTACGGGACCTGGGATTCACCCCTCCACTTT
TRBJ2-2 | TRBV28 | few | . | CASRGKNTGELFF | TGTGCCAGCCGGGGGAAGAACACCGGGGAGCTGTTTTTT
TRBJ1-3 | TRBV28 | many | . | CASSTSEASGNTIYF | TGTGCCAGCAGCACCTCGGAAGCCTCTGGAAACACCATATATTTT
TRBJ1-1 | TRBV4-1 | few | . | CASSQATTEAFF | TGCGCCAGCAGCCAAGCAACCACTGAAGCTTTCTTT
TRBJ1-2 | TRBV10-3 | many | TRBD1 | CATSKTGDGYTF | TGTGCCACCTCCAAGACAGGGGATGGCTACACCTTC